Presented here are 21 T cell receptor beta chains from one specimen sequenced in a study of metastatic and nonmetastatic thyroid tumors. Ahead of thyroid surgery, no patient had received treatment of any kind. With MiXCR, TCRdb reprocessed the PCR reads. This sample has some 69,000 clones, with over 12% found just once. Sequences were obtained from blood. The receptors shown here come from a male donor with papillary thyroid cancer or a benign thyroid nodule (not recorded which). Some clones in this sample may be carry-over from other donors' samples.

About this clone: A junction end diverges from the germline sequence, so it may reflect a read error. The V call is TRBV14, the J call TRBJ2-2; 9 positions match TRBD1. Germline CDR1 SGHDN, CDR2 FVKESK. This CDR3 is 21 amino acids long. CDR3 protein: CASSLRGDRASMLSKTGELFF. The CDR3 DNA sequence: TGTGCCAGCAGCCTCCGGGGGGACAGGGCGAGCATGCTATCGAAAACCGGGGAGCTGTTTTTT.

This clone appeared many times. This chain uses TRBV5-1 with TRBJ2-3, with 7 bases fitting TRBD2. CDR1 and CDR2 from the germline V gene are SGHRS and YFSETQ. The length of the CDR3 is 17 residues. Losses at the gene ends were 5 bases for V and 4 bases for J; bases not matched to a gene: 16. The CDR3 DNA follows: TGCGCCAGCAGTTGGGCTTCAGCGGGATTGCCTGCAGATACGCAGTATTTT. Translation: CASSWASAGLPADTQYF.

This clone was observed many times. The chain employs TRBV28 and TRBJ2-7; 7 nucleotides match TRBD1. The CDR3 has 16 residues. Trimming took 6 bases from V and 0 from J; bases not matched to a gene: 11. Per the germline V gene, CDR1 is MDHEN and CDR2 is SYDVKM. The CDR3 DNA reads as TGTGCCAGCAGCCCCGTAGTGACAGGGATCTCCTACGAGCAGTACGTC. The encoded protein is CASSPVVTGISYEQYV.

The rearrangement uses TRBV7-9 and TRBJ1-3; D is ambiguous. Germline CDR1 and CDR2: SEHNR and FQNEAQ (reference sequence). With 5 bases removed from V and 7 bases from J, the gap between germline ends came to 18 bases. The CDR3 contains 15 residues. The CDR3 region is CASSLGGPIGNTIYF. The CDR3 bases are TGTGCCAGCAGCCTAGGTGGCCCCATAGGGAACACCATATATTTT.

At least ten counts were recorded for this clone. This could be a read error, since a much larger clone is one nucleotide away. V usage is TRBV20-1 and J usage is TRBJ2-5; D remains ambiguous. From germline, CDR1 is DFQATT and CDR2 SNEGSKA (reference sequence). The CDR3 is made up of 15 amino acids. CDR3 sequence: CSARDLSEHQEAQYF. The CDR3 region has the DNA TGCAGTGCTAGAGATCTCAGCGAGCACCAAGAGGCCCAGTACTTC.

J is TRBJ2-7 and V is TRBV2, with D uncertain. CDR1 is SNHLY, CDR2 FYNNEI, per germline. V was trimmed by 7 bases and J by 3 bases, leaving 16 bases between them. CDR3 size: 14 residues. The CDR3 DNA reads TGTGCCAGCAAGGGCCGGACCAAGTGCTACGAGCAGTACGTC. Translated: CASKGRTKCYEQYV.

The chain uses TRBV28 and TRBJ1-1, with D possibly matching TRBD1 (6 bases). V lost 5 bases, J lost 4 bases, and 17 bases lay in between. This CDR3 has 15 residues. The germline V gene encodes CDR1 MDHEN and CDR2 SYDVKM. The CDR3 sequence is CASSAYRAKGTEAFF. Here the CDR3 DNA reads TGTGCCAGCAGTGCCTACAGGGCGAAGGGCACTGAAGCTTTCTTT. Together with reference TRBV28 and TRBJ1-1, the CDR3 gives the full variable domain: DVKVTQSSRYLVKRTGEKVFLECVQDMDHENMFWYRQDPGLGLRLIYFSYDVKMKEKGDIPEGYSVSREKKERFSLILESASTNQTSMYLCASSAYRAKGTEAFFGQGTRLTVV.

This clone came up many times. The gene calls are TRBV19 and TRBJ1-5; no clear D. Germline CDR1 LNHDA, CDR2 SQIVND (reference sequence). The CDR3 has 12 residues. V was trimmed by 7 bases and J by 1 base, leaving 5 bases between them. In DNA form, the CDR3 reads TGTGCCAGTATGGACAGCAATCAGCCCCAGCATTTT. It specifies CASMDSNQPQHF.

This sequence joins TRBV10-3 and TRBJ2-7, with a possible D match to TRBD1 (5 bases). V dropped 3 bases and J dropped 7 bases, with 19 bases sitting between them. There are 15 residues in the CDR3. Germline assignment: CDR1 ENHRY and CDR2 SYGVKD. Here the CDR3 DNA reads TGTGCCATCAGTGACCCGGACATGGGGCCGGGTGAGCAGTACTTC. Its translation: CAISDPDMGPGEQYF.

In its sample, this clone was seen many times. The rearrangement joins TRBV30 to TRBJ2-7, with D possibly being TRBD1 (6 bases). The CDR3 runs 14 residues. V was cut by 3 bases and J by 3 bases, with 15 bases left in between. Germline loops: CDR1 GTSNPN, CDR2 SVGIG (reference sequence). The DNA for the CDR3 is TGTGCCTGGAGCCTCTATGGACAGCTCTACGAGCAGTACTTC. Translation: CAWSLYGQLYEQYF.

The V call is TRBV28, the J call TRBJ2-1; D not certain. This CDR3 is 11 amino acids long. Trimming took 9 bases from V and 4 from J, leaving 7 bases between them. The germline gives CDR1 MDHEN, CDR2 SYDVKM. The CDR3 loop reads CARRYYNEQFF. In DNA, the CDR3 is TGTGCCAGAAGATATTACAATGAGCAGTTCTTC.

This clone was found a few times. One end of the junction varies from germline; a read error may be responsible. Other nucleotide sequences from this sample produce the same CDR3. J is TRBJ1-1 and V is TRBV7-3, with D unclear. The CDR3 is made up of 13 amino acids. Germline V gene sequence: CDR1 SGHTA, CDR2 FQGTGA. The CDR3 nucleotides are TGCGCCAGCAGCTCAAATATGAACACTGAAGCCTTCTTT. Encoded protein: CASSSNMNTEAFF.

This clone was seen ten or more times. This rearrangement joins TRBV7-3 to TRBJ2-3, with TRBD2 as a possible D gene (7 bases). The CDR3 contains 14 residues. V dropped 3 bases and J dropped 4 bases, with 11 bases sitting between them. From germline, CDR1 is SGHTA and CDR2 FQGTGA. CDR3 in amino acids: CASSLGGLADTQYF. The CDR3 coding sequence is TGTGCCAGCAGCTTGGGGGGGCTCGCAGATACGCAGTATTTT.

This clone was picked up many times. The J gene is TRBJ2-1, the V gene TRBV6-1; 8 nucleotides align to TRBD2. The J segment lost 7 bases and the V segment lost 5 bases, leaving 7 bases of the junction unmatched. Germline V gives CDR1 MNHNS, CDR2 SASEGT. The CDR3 loop spans 14 amino acids. The CDR3 spells CASSTREGLNEQFF. The CDR3 DNA is TGTGCCAGCAGTACCCGGGAGGGCCTGAATGAGCAGTTCTTC.

This clone was picked up many times. The CDR3 nucleotides read TGTGCCAGCAGCTTAGAAGGGCTAGCAAAGACCCAGTACTTC. Encoded protein: CASSLEGLAKTQYF. V is TRBV7-2 and J is TRBJ2-5, with D maybe TRBD2 (5 bases). This CDR3 has 14 amino acids. Per the germline V gene, CDR1 is SGHTA and CDR2 is FQGNSA. V shed 1 base and J shed 6 bases, with 12 bases lying between them.

This clone appeared a single time. The gene calls are TRBV18 and TRBJ2-7; the D gene is possibly TRBD2 (5 bases). Germline V gene data show CDR1 as KGHSH and CDR2 as LQKENI. Trimming pared 6 bases from V and 1 base from J, leaving 13 bases between. CDR3 size: 14 residues. The CDR3 DNA follows: TGTGCCAGCTCGACCGGGAAGGGATCCTACGAGCAGTACTTC. Protein product: CASSTGKGSYEQYF.

The table lists this clone with many counts. This rearrangement joins TRBV5-1 to TRBJ2-1, with 9 positions matching TRBD2. CDR3 length equals 16 residues. The germline CDR1 and CDR2 sequences are SGHRS and YFSETQ. J gave up 5 bases and V 4 bases, and 10 bases lay outside the gene matches. Written as DNA, the CDR3 is TGCGCCAGCAGCCTGTCAGTAGCGGGAGCTAACAATGAGCAGTTCTTC. It translates to CASSLSVAGANNEQFF.

This clone came up many times. This chain uses TRBV7-9 with TRBJ2-2; 10 nucleotides match TRBD2. This CDR3 contains 13 residues. CDR1 and CDR2 (germline): SEHNR, FQNEAQ (reference sequence). CDR3 coding DNA: TGTGCAGCGGGAGGGCCGGGCACCGGGGAGCTGTTTTTT. This encodes CAAGGPGTGELFF.

This clone was seen many times. The chain couples TRBV28 to TRBJ1-3, with 7 bases identical to TRBD1. V trimming: 5 bases; J trimming: 0 bases; junction bases outside the gene matches: 1. Germline V gene data show CDR1 as MDHEN and CDR2 as SYDVKM. This CDR3 is 14 amino acids long. CDR3 sequence reads: CASSRQGSGNTIYF. CDR3 DNA: TGTGCCAGCAGTCGACAGGGCTCTGGAAACACCATATATTTT.

Concerning this clone: At the DNA level, this CDR3 is encoded by other sequences in the same sample as well. The genes are TRBV28 and TRBJ1-5; perhaps TRBD1 as D (5 bases). The germline V gene encodes CDR1 MDHEN and CDR2 SYDVKM. Trimming removed 9 bases at V and 6 bases at J, with 21 bases between. This CDR3 has 15 amino acids. The CDR3 DNA reads TGTGCCAGTAGCCCGGGGGGGGGTTTGAGTCAGCCCCAGCATTTT. Protein product: CASSPGGGLSQPQHF.

This clone has a count of ten or more. The rearrangement links TRBV6-2 or TRBV6-3 to TRBJ2-2; possibly TRBD1 or TRBD2 for D (6 bases each). V lost 0 bases, J lost 6 bases, and 11 bases lay in between. The CDR3 has 15 amino acids. Per germline, CDR1 MNHEY and CDR2 SVGEGT. CDR3 residues: CASSYSGGEAGELFF. CDR3 bases: TGTGCCAGCAGTTACTCGGGGGGCGAAGCCGGGGAGCTGTTTTTT.